Listed here are 18 T cell receptor beta chains from one sample, sequenced in a study of T cell responses to AZD1222 COVID-19 vaccine. Method: immunoSEQ multiplex PCR; TCRdb's copy keeps in-frame clones and lacks some. The sample holds 130,000 or so clones, around 91% seen once. Sequencing was performed on peripheral blood, taken on day 0 of AZD1222 vaccination. The receptor source for this set is an adult in good health.

This clone was seen once. The chain employs TRBV11-2 and TRBJ2-1; TRBD2 aligns across 9 bases. The V segment lost 5 bases and the J segment 3 bases; nucleotides outside the gene matches: 5. This CDR3 is 15 amino acids long. Germline CDR1 SGHAT, CDR2 FQNNGV. The CDR3 nucleotides read TGTGCCAGCAGCACCCAAGCGGGAGGCTACAATGAGCAGTTCTTC. Translating gives CASSTQAGGYNEQFF.

The chain joins TRBV7-2 to TRBJ1-2; D unclear. CDR1 is SGHTA and CDR2 is FQGNSA in the germline V gene. The CDR3 spans 13 residues. The V and J ends lost 1 base and 7 bases respectively, with 10 bases between them. In DNA, the CDR3 is TGTGCCAGCAGCTTAGACCCCGGGTCTGGCTACACCTTC. Protein: CASSLDPGSGYTF.

The chain combines TRBV19 with TRBJ1-5, with D uncertain. The CDR3 spans 13 residues. CDR1 and CDR2 from the germline V gene are LNHDA and SQIVND (reference sequence). Trimming removed 4 bases at V and 0 bases at J, with 4 bases between. The CDR3 reads CASSTVSNQPQHF. The CDR3 nucleotides read TGTGCCAGTAGTACGGTTAGCAATCAGCCCCAGCATTTT.

This chain links TRBV10-3 with TRBJ1-1; D is perhaps TRBD1 (5 bases). Trimming cost V 2 bases and J 1 base, with 11 bases left between them. The CDR3 sequence is 15 residues long. Germline CDR1 is ENHRY and CDR2 is SYGVKD. In DNA, the CDR3 is TGTGCCATCAGTGAGCGGGACCTGGGGAACACTGAAGCTTTCTTT. Amino acid sequence: CAISERDLGNTEAFF.

The gene calls are TRBV6-5 and TRBJ1-3; weak D call: TRBD1 (6 bases). Germline V gene sequence: CDR1 MNHEY, CDR2 SVGAGI. The CDR3 covers 15 residues. Trimming pared 6 bases from V and 4 bases from J, leaving 16 bases between. CDR3 DNA: TGTGCCAGCAGACTACAGGGTTTCGTCGGAAACACCATATATTTT. It specifies CASRLQGFVGNTIYF.

The chain employs TRBV7-9 and TRBJ2-2; D gene ambiguous. Germline-derived CDR1 and CDR2 are SEHNR and FQNEAQ (reference sequence). V lost 5 bases to trimming and J lost 4 bases, with 17 bases between them. CDR3 size: 16 residues. The CDR3 region is CASSLEPRAGTGELFF. For the CDR3, the DNA is TGTGCCAGCAGCCTGGAGCCCCGAGCAGGCACCGGGGAGCTGTTTTTT.

The rearrangement uses TRBV11-3 and TRBJ2-7; 8 bases align to TRBD2. The CDR3 length is 15 residues. V gave up 6 bases and J gave up 2 bases; unmatched junction bases: 9. The germline CDR1 and CDR2 sequences are SGHNT and YENEEA. The CDR3 DNA reads TGTGCCAGCAGTAGCGGGACTAGTTTACCCTACGAGCAGTACTTC. This encodes CASSSGTSLPYEQYF.

The chain joins TRBV5-1 to TRBJ1-2; D is unresolved. CDR1 is SGHRS, CDR2 YFSETQ, per germline. The CDR3 loop spans 12 amino acids. Between the trimmed V and J ends, which lost 0 bases and 3 bases, there was a span of 3 bases. CDR3 amino acids: CASSLEDYGYTF. The CDR3 DNA follows: TGCGCCAGCAGCTTGGAGGACTATGGCTACACCTTC.

This clone appeared a few times. V and J are TRBV6-5 and TRBJ1-6, with D unresolved. The CDR3 is 12 amino acids. The germline gives CDR1 MNHEY, CDR2 SVGAGI. Trimming took 7 bases from V and 12 from J, leaving 13 bases between them. The CDR3 region is CASTHALEPLHF. The CDR3 bases are TGTGCCAGCACCCATGCTCTAGAACCCCTCCACTTT.

DNA for the CDR3: TGTGCCAGTAGGACAACAGGTGAGGGCATATACACTGAAGCTTTCTTT. This translates into CASRTTGEGIYTEAFF. The chain is built from TRBV19 and TRBJ1-1; the D gene is possibly TRBD1 (5 bases). CDR3 length equals 16 residues. Per the germline V gene, CDR1 is LNHDA and CDR2 is SQIVND (reference sequence). V was pared by 6 bases and J by 3 bases, with 20 bases between. The full variable domain, its missing parts supplied by reference TRBV19 and TRBJ1-1, is DGGITQSPKYLFRKEGQNVTLSCEQNLNHDAMYWYRQDPGQGLRLIYYSQIVNDFQKGDIAEGYSVSREKKESFPLTVTSAQKNPTAFYLCASRTTGEGIYTEAFFGQGTRLTVV.

The rearrangement joins TRBV25-1 to TRBJ2-2; 8 bases agree with TRBD1. The CDR3 length is 14 residues. Germline lookup yields CDR1 MGHDK and CDR2 SYGVNS. Unmatched junction bases numbered 7, after V lost 5 bases and J lost 8 bases. CDR3 protein: CASSRTGFGGELFF. The CDR3 DNA reads as TGTGCCAGCAGTAGGACAGGGTTCGGTGGGGAGCTGTTTTTT.

V and J are TRBV30 and TRBJ1-1; maybe TRBD1 (6 bases). Trimming removed 2 bases at V and 1 base at J, with 14 bases between. CDR3 size: 15 residues. Germline assignment: CDR1 GTSNPN and CDR2 SVGIG (reference sequence). The CDR3 sequence is CAWSSWGGQNTEAFF. The DNA for the CDR3 is TGTGCCTGGAGTTCCTGGGGGGGGCAGAACACTGAAGCTTTCTTT.

The V call is TRBV20-1, the J call TRBJ1-1; D remains ambiguous. The CDR3 spans 15 residues. V was cut by 3 bases and J by 5 bases, with 19 bases left in between. CDR1 is DFQATT, CDR2 SNEGSKA, per germline (reference sequence). This CDR3 is CSASSPVGRGTEAFF. CDR3 sequence (DNA): TGCAGTGCTAGTTCCCCAGTAGGGCGGGGAACTGAAGCTTTCTTT.

The chain combines TRBV3-1 (or the pseudogene TRBV3-2) with TRBJ2-1; tentative D call: TRBD2 (6 bases). CDR3 length: 16 amino acids. The V end was cut by 3 bases, the J end by 2 bases, with 14 bases between. Germline CDR1 and CDR2: LGHDT and YNNKEL (reference sequence). The DNA for the CDR3 is TGTGCCAGCAGCCAGATAAGGGGAGGCGCCTACAATGAGCAGTTCTTC. Translated: CASSQIRGGAYNEQFF.

This clone was counted a few times. V is TRBV18 and J is TRBJ1-2; no firm D call. CDR1 KGHSH and CDR2 LQKENI come from the germline V gene. Trimming removed 0 bases from V and 8 bases from J, with 16 bases in between. This CDR3 has 15 amino acids. DNA of the CDR3: TGTGCCAGCTCACCACCTGAAACGCGACTGCGCGGCTACACCTTC. Its protein is CASSPPETRLRGYTF.

The gene calls are TRBV5-1 and TRBJ2-3, with D perhaps TRBD2 (6 bases). CDR3 size: 15 residues. Trimming pared 1 base from V and 3 bases from J, leaving 12 bases between. Germline assignment: CDR1 SGHRS and CDR2 YFSETQ. The CDR3 is CASSLLRGGTDTQYF. The CDR3, as DNA: TGCGCCAGCAGCTTGTTGCGGGGTGGTACAGATACGCAGTATTTT.

This clone was counted a single time. The chain carries TRBV29-1 and TRBJ1-2; D gene ambiguous. Germline CDR1 is SQVTM and CDR2 is ANQGSEA. The length of the CDR3 is 13 residues. Between the trimmed V and J ends, which lost 7 bases and 4 bases, there was a span of 16 bases. The CDR3 here is CSAIGWGGYGYTF. CDR3 bases: TGCAGCGCCATTGGTTGGGGAGGCTATGGCTACACCTTC. The complete variable domain, with remaining parts taken from reference TRBV29-1 and TRBJ1-2, reads SAVISQKPSRDICQRGTSLTIQCQVDSQVTMMFWYRQQPGQSLTLIATANQGSEATYESGFVIDKFPISRPNLTFSTLTVSNMSPEDSSIYLCSAIGWGGYGYTFGSGTRLTVV.

The rearrangement uses TRBV19 and TRBJ1-2, with 7 bases matching TRBD1. Germline CDR1 and CDR2: LNHDA and SQIVND (reference sequence). V gave up 9 bases and J gave up 6 bases; unmatched junction bases: 10. The CDR3 has 13 amino acids. The CDR3 is CASVPTGRDGYTF. The CDR3 nucleotides read TGTGCCAGCGTGCCGACAGGGAGAGATGGCTACACCTTC. The entire variable domain, with the rest obtained from reference TRBV19 and TRBJ1-2, is as follows: DGGITQSPKYLFRKEGQNVTLSCEQNLNHDAMYWYRQDPGQGLRLIYYSQIVNDFQKGDIAEGYSVSREKKESFPLTVTSAQKNPTAFYLCASVPTGRDGYTFGSGTRLTVV.